This section outlines one T cell receptor (beta chain) sequence together with its context. Its recognized antigen is unknown. No much larger clone is present one base from it, and per-base qualities are unavailable. The data originate from a study of T-cell memory formation after mild COVID-19 (dated by TCRdb to the early 2020s). Context from the whole study: TCR sequence clusters from the two donors were largely donor specific. Two young, previously healthy adult volunteers made up the cohort, one male and one female. In two donors, T-cell clones that expanded and contracted after mild COVID-19 were followed by sequencing TCRalpha and TCRbeta repertoires longitudinally.

Results the study describes overall, beyond this receptor: SARS-CoV-2 specificity was not confirmed for the second-wave clones peaking on day 37. Some responding clones were detected in pre-infection memory, which suggested that pre-existing cross-reactive memory T cells had joined the SARS-CoV-2 response. Contracting CD4+ clones turned up mainly in the CM and EM memory subsets, whereas EMRA was where CD8+ clones were enriched. From day 15 to 85, contracting clones showed balanced CD4/CD8 phenotypes, whereas a second wave of clones that expanded from day 15 to 37 leaned towards CD4+. Only a couple of mild cases were covered in the study, and larger cohorts including severe cases with pre-infection samples were considered necessary.

PBMCs were isolated by Ficoll-Paque density gradient centrifugation. From its cysteine to its phenylalanine, the CDR3 spans 17 amino acids. Only CDR3 DNA remains: 51 bases, in frame from the first base. CDR1 and CDR2 (LNHNV, YYDKDF) derive from the germline V gene (reference sequence). V is reduced by 1 base and J by 0 bases, leaving a spacing of 15 bases between them. Sequencer: Illumina NovaSeq 6000. TCRalpha and TCRbeta cDNA libraries were constructed by 5'RACE with constant-segment primers, with sample barcodes and unique molecular identifiers being introduced. Trizol reagent was used to extract RNA from every sample. Amplification of the libraries took two PCR steps, and the second step added a second sample barcode plus Illumina TruSeq adapters. Sequencing of the libraries was done on an Illumina NovaSeq, producing 2 x 150 bp paired-end reads. The study's own analysis went as follows. Demultiplexing of reads and collapsing into UMI-guided consensus sequences were performed with migec v1.2.7. Using mixcr v2.1.11, UMI consensuses were aligned to TRA and TRB V and J templates and then assembled into clonotypes. Clonotypes were classified as expanded or contracted when called significant by both edgeR and NoisET, with noise models trained on biological replicates. For edgeR calls, the thresholds were a false discovery rate-adjusted p below 0.01 and a log2 fold-change of 1. PCA with hierarchical clustering of max-normalized trajectories of the 1000 most abundant clonotypes was used as exploratory dynamics analysis. Each responding clone was given a CD4 or CD8 phenotype based on the CD4+ and CD8+ repertoires, which had been sequenced separately. The public reads were quality trimmed at Q25 with fastp and then assembled into clones with MiXCR by TCRdb, keeping productive beta chains. Rows are combined by CDR3 protein, so each entry shows the most common genes and DNA. The V and J calls and clone size are TCRdb's, not the authors'. The sample table holds about 310,000 distinct CDR3 sequences, of which roughly 19% were seen once. The leading ten clones occupy around 20% of the sample.

Material for sequencing was PBMCs or a T cell subset sorted from them (not recorded which). The chain employs TRBV15 and TRBJ1-1; the D gene is not confidently resolved. The source of this sequence is a man between 18 and 35 years old who had mild COVID-19 (a few samples of this study predate the infection). The sample titles of this study are shuffled in the database, so cell type and time point are left out; the donor was told from shared clones. The nucleotide sequence is TGTGCCACCAGCAGAGTACGGGGTATGGGAATGAACACTGAAGCTTTCTTT. This sequence encodes CATSRVRGMGMNTEAFF.